This TCR beta chain was identified during a study of cytomegalovirus exposure and HLA in healthy donors. Germline V gene lookup returns CDR1 SGHTA and CDR2 FQGNSA. The CDR3 runs to 18 residues. V shed 5 bases and J shed 2 bases, with 21 bases lying between them. Vbeta (60) and Jbeta (13) primers were used in the PCR. Profiling relied on immunoSEQ multiplex PCR, and the TCRdb table lists in-frame clones only, not all of them. The data contain about 140,000 clones, about 74% of them seen just once; the ten biggest clones take up around 2%. As regards this clone: Its specificity is not known. Other nucleotide sequences in the sample specify the same CDR3.

Notes on the study in general: A further, later analysis showed that HLA-associated TCR beta chains (compared with equally common others) were more clonally expanded. With DRB1 most and HLA-C fewest, TCR association rates differed between HLA loci in a later analysis.

The chain is built from TRBV7-2 and TRBJ1-4; D uncertain. The receptor was derived from a man younger than 40 in good health and CMV-seronegative. Sequencing was performed on PBMCs. The CDR3 sequence: CASSPSWTGRPTNEKLFF. DNA of the CDR3: TGTGCCAGCAGCCCCAGCTGGACCGGGAGGCCTACTAATGAAAAACTGTTTTTT.